This paragraph covers one T cell receptor beta chain sequence. These data originate in a study of blood T cell repertoires in COVID-19. Overall study: COVID-19 samples from acute and convalescent phases originated in the United States, Italy and Spain. From T cells, B-cell-depleted T cells, or PBMCs came the material, which was cDNA or gDNA.

The CDR3 has 15 residues. V lost 1 base, J lost 1 base, and 7 bases lay in between. CDR1 is SGHAT and CDR2 is FQNNGV in the germline V gene. In the original workflow: The assay estimated nucleated cells by amplifying reference gene primers. Measured with immunoSEQ multiplex PCR; TCRdb has only the in-frame clones, and not every one. The V and J calls and clone size come from that table; D and trimming were worked out from the DNA. The sample carries around 100,000 clones, over 70% recorded once. The V gene is TRBV11-2, the J gene TRBJ2-2; maybe TRBD2 (6 bases). This clonotype was obtained from a man at least 80 years old with acute or convalescent COVID-19. The sequencing input was peripheral blood. This CDR3 is CASSLVSGNTGELFF. The CDR3 nucleotides are TGTGCCAGCAGCTTAGTTAGCGGGAACACCGGGGAGCTGTTTTTT. Based on the CDR3 plus reference TRBV11-2 and TRBJ2-2, the full variable domain is EAGVAQSPRYKIIEKRQSVAFWCNPISGHATLYWYQQILGQGPKLLIQFQNNGVVDDSQLPKDRFSAERLKGVDSTLKIQPAKLEDSAVYLCASSLVSGNTGELFFGEGSRLTVL.